This T cell receptor (beta chain) was observed in a study of blood T cells in healthy people across ages (dated by TCRdb to about 2015). General notes on the study: In model experiments, template switching captured about one uniquely barcoded TCR beta cDNA molecule for every two T cells. To track age-related changes in TCR beta repertoire diversity, the study relied on deep sequencing normalized with unique cDNA molecular identifiers. The donors were split into four age groups: young (average around 15 years), middle-aged (nearly 40), aged (more than 55) and long-lived (approximately 80). To avoid experimental bias, donors of different ages were distributed randomly across sequencing lanes. Two additional independent replicas of 1 million unique cDNA reads from the same blood draw were analyzed for two donors (one aged 18 to 30 and one aged 80 or older). Points the paper makes about the study in general: Observed TCR beta diversity per million T cells fell roughly linearly with age, and a significant reduction was already apparent by age around 40. Estimates of total diversity from one million sequenced T cells were regarded as lower bounds and underestimates. Compared with the aged group, the long-lived group had more naive CD4+ T cells, fewer expanded clones and increased TCR diversity, a pattern suggesting age selection. Because the CMV infection status of the donors was unknown, age-related changes in expanded clonotypes may potentially have been confounded. Because profiling used bulk unsorted PBMCs, naive and antigen-experienced compartments could not be compared conclusively. A strong correlation was found between observed TCR beta diversity and the percentage of naive T cells measured by flow cytometry.

The approximately 41 donors, aged roughly 6 to 95 years, were systemically healthy Caucasian individuals from Russia. About 9.8 milliliters of peripheral blood were drawn from each donor into EDTA-treated Vacutainer tubes. PBMCs were isolated by Ficoll-Paque density-gradient centrifugation, with at least 6 million obtained per sample. Total RNA was extracted from PBMCs with Trizol reagent, with at least 6 micrograms obtained per sample. For every donor, an aliquot of PBMCs went through flow cytometry to measure the percentages of naive CD45RAhigh/CD27high T cells. A remark on this clonotype: It has no known antigen specificity. No much larger clone exists at a distance of one base, and base qualities are not known.

V lost 7 bases and J lost 3 bases; the stretch between them is 9 bases long. According to the germline V gene (reference sequence), CDR1 reads SEHNR and CDR2 reads FQNEAQ. The CDR3 runs 12 residues from the cysteine to the phenylalanine. Just CDR3 DNA is preserved here, 36 bases in frame from base 1. Library prep was done by 5' RACE. For sequencing, an Illumina HiSeq 2500 was employed. A second about 7 to 11 cycle PCR used a sample-barcoded 5' primer and a J-beta primer mix. Each TCR beta cDNA molecule received a unique molecular identifier from a template-switch 5' adaptor carrying 12 random nucleotides. Each sample yielded at least 2.5 million CDR3-containing paired-end reads. All of the RNA was converted into first-strand cDNA using the Mint cDNA synthesis kit, with a TRBC-specific oligonucleotide serving as the primer. After uracil-DNA glycosylase treatment, a first 18-cycle PCR used universal primers M1SS and BC2_uni_R on all cDNA. The study's own analysis went as follows. Normalization of each sample was performed by random selection of 1 million high-quality reads, each carrying a distinct molecular identifier. Instead of being binned into consensus sequences, reads that shared molecular identifiers were thrown out. MiTCR, set to a Q25 quality threshold and the strictest error-elimination algorithm, was used for CDR3 identification, clonotype clustering and error correction. A nonparametric unseen species model with Euler transformation was used to estimate lower-bound total TCR beta diversity. TCRdb applied fastp at Q25 and MiXCR to the public reads, then kept only in-frame beta chains. Rows matching on CDR3 protein sequence are summarized as one entry with the most common DNA and genes. These V and J calls rely on TCRdb rather than the paper's analysis. A total of roughly 680,000 distinct CDR3 sequences appear in this sample, around 52% of them only once. The top ten clones comprise about 13% of the sample.

The chain couples TRBV7-9 to TRBJ2-5; the D segment could be TRBD1, given 5 matching bases. Sequenced sample: blood. The source is an elderly woman in good health. The sequenced DNA: TGTGCCAGCATGGGGCTCGAAGAGACCCAGTACTTC. Protein translation: CASMGLEETQYF.